One and the same sample provided the 8 T cell receptor beta chains below, sequenced in a study of shared T cell receptors in the human thymus. Here immunoSEQ multiplex PCR was the method, and the copy in TCRdb shows in-frame clones only, minus some. The table records about 710,000 clones, about 89% of them present only once. These data also formed part of another study, on human thymus T cells.

Source material: thymocytes. These receptors all stem from a boy younger than two with a congenital heart defect.

The CDR3 protein is CASSYPRTGDSPLHF. CDR3 in DNA: TGTGCCAGCAGTTACCCGCGGACAGGGGATTCACCCCTCCACTTT. The chain combines TRBV6-5 with TRBJ1-6, with 9 bases lining up with TRBD1. The CDR3 has 15 amino acids. The V segment lost 2 bases and the J segment 8 bases; nucleotides outside the gene matches: 4. The germline V gene has CDR1 MNHEY and CDR2 SVGAGI.

This chain links TRBV2 with TRBJ2-1, with D maybe TRBD2 (5 bases). CDR1 is SNHLY, CDR2 FYNNEI, per germline. Trimming shortened V by 8 bases and J by 4 bases, and 18 bases separated the two germline ends. The CDR3 is 15 amino acids. The CDR3 here is CASSHDPEVYNEQFF. The CDR3 coding sequence is TGTGCCAGCTCTCATGACCCGGAGGTTTACAATGAGCAGTTCTTC.

This rearrangement joins TRBV2 to TRBJ1-1; 11 positions match TRBD1. V shed 6 bases and J 8 bases; nucleotides not matched to a gene: 8. This CDR3 has 14 amino acids. Germline V CDR1 and CDR2: SNHLY, FYNNEI. In DNA form, the CDR3 reads TGTGCCAGCAGACAGGGGGACAGGGGGTACGAAGCTTTCTTT. As protein: CASRQGDRGYEAFF.

J is TRBJ2-7 and V is TRBV10-2; 7 bases are shared with TRBD2. CDR1 WSHSY and CDR2 SAAADI come from the germline V gene. The V segment lost 4 bases and the J segment 3 bases; nucleotides outside the gene matches: 12. This CDR3 is built from 16 residues. CDR3 in DNA: TGCGCCAGCAGTGGGGGGGGGACTTCGGAGAACTACGAGCAGTACTTC. It is translated as CASSGGGTSENYEQYF.

This clone has a handful of counts. The chain carries TRBV18 and TRBJ2-7; D may be TRBD1 (6 bases). The CDR3 extends over 14 amino acids. Trimming pared 4 bases from V and 3 bases from J, leaving 13 bases between. Germline CDR1 KGHSH, CDR2 LQKENI. The CDR3 region is CASSRITRGYEQYF. The CDR3 DNA reads as TGTGCCAGCTCACGAATAACCAGGGGCTACGAGCAGTACTTC. Looking up the rest from reference TRBV18 and TRBJ2-7 gives the full variable domain: NAGVMQNPRHLVRRRGQEARLRCSPMKGHSHVYWYRQLPEEGLKFMVYLQKENIIDESGMPKERFSAEFPKEGPSILRIQQVVRGDSAAYFCASSRITRGYEQYFGPGTRLTVT.

The chain has TRBV10-3 and TRBJ2-7, with D perhaps TRBD1 (5 bases). CDR1 is ENHRY and CDR2 is SYGVKD in the germline V gene. The CDR3 sequence is 14 residues long. V gave up 3 bases and J gave up 2 bases, with 11 bases separating them. In DNA form, the CDR3 reads TGTGCCATCAGTGAAAGGGGATTCCCCTACGAGCAGTACTTC. Its translation is CAISERGFPYEQYF.

The chain couples TRBV4-1 to TRBJ2-5; D call uncertain. The J call could be wrong; TRBJ2-7 is a better fit for the DNA end. The CDR3 is 18 residues long. Germline V gene sequence: CDR1 MGHRA, CDR2 YSYEKL. CDR3 in DNA: TGCGCCAGCAGCCAAGGAATGGGCAGGCAAAGGGTCGACTACGAGCAGTACTTC. It is translated as CASSQGMGRQRVDYEQYF.

This clone was counted only a few times. This rearrangement joins TRBV28 to TRBJ2-3; D is possibly TRBD1 (6 bases). The CDR3 length is 13 residues. Germline values: CDR1 MDHEN, CDR2 SYDVKM. Trimming removed 4 bases at V and 5 bases at J, with 10 bases between. The DNA for the CDR3 is TGTGCCAGCAGTTGGAAAGGGGGAGATACGCAGTATTTT. It translates to CASSWKGGDTQYF.